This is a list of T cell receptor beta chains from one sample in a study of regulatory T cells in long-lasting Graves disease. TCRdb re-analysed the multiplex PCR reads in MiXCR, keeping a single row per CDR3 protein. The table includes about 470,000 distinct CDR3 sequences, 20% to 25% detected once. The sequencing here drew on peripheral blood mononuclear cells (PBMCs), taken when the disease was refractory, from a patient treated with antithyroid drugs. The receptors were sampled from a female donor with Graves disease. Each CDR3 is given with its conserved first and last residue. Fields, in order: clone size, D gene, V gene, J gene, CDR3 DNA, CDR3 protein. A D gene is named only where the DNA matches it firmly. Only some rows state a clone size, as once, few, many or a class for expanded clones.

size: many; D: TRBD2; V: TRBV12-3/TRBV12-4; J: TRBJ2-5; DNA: TGTGCCAGCAGTTTTTCGCGGGGGGGCTTGGTGCAGACCCAGTACTTC; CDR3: CASSFSRGGLVQTQYF
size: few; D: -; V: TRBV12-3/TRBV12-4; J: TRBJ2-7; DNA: TGTGCCAGCTCGAAATTGGGAAAGGGGAACGAGCAGTACTTC; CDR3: CASSKLGKGNEQYF
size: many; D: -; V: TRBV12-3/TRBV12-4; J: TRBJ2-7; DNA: TGTGCCAGCAGTTCAACGGACAATTTCTACGAGCAGTACTTC; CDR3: CASSSTDNFYEQYF
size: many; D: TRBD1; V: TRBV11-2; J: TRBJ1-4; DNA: TGTGCCAGCAGCTCCCGGGGGACAGGACGAACTAATGAAAAACTGTTTTTT; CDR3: CASSSRGTGRTNEKLFF
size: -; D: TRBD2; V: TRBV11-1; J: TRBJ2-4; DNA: TGTGCCAGCAGCTTAGCGATGGGACTAGCGGGAGATATAAACATTCAGTACTTC; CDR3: CASSLAMGLAGDINIQYF
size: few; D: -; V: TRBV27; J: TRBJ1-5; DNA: TGTGCCAGCAGTTTATACGGGACGGACAATCAGCCCCAGCATTTT; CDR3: CASSLYGTDNQPQHF
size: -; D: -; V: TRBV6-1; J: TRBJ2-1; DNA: TGTGCCAGCGGAAGACTAGTTGGCGAGCAGTTCTTC; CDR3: CASGRLVGEQFF
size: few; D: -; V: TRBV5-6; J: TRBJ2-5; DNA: TGTGCCAGCACACGTGGGGGAGAGACCCAGTACTTC; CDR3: CASTRGGETQYF
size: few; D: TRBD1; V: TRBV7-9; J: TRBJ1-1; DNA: TGTGCCAGCAGCGAAGACAGGGGCATTGAAGCTTTCTTT; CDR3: CASSEDRGIEAFF
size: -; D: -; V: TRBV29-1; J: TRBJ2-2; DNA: TGCAGCGTTGGGGGACGGGGTCACACCGGGGAGCTGTTTTTT; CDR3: CSVGGRGHTGELFF
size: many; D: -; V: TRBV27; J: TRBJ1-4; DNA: TGTGCCAGTAAACAGGGCTGGGGTGAAAAACTGTTTTTT; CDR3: CASKQGWGEKLFF
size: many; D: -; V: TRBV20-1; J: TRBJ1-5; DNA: TGCAGTGCTAGCTCCGGAAAACAGCCCCAGCATTTT; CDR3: CSASSGKQPQHF
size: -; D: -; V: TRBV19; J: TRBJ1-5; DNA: TGTGCCAGTAGTAGACCTCCGCCAGTCTATCAGCCCCAGCATTTT; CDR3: CASSRPPPVYQPQHF
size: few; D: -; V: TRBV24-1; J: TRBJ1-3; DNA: TGTGCCACCAGTGATCCAGGGGATGGAAACACCATATATTTT; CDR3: CATSDPGDGNTIYF
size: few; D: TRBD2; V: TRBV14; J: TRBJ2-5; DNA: TGTGCCAGCAGCCACGCCGGGACTAGCATCGAGACCCAGTACTTC; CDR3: CASSHAGTSIETQYF
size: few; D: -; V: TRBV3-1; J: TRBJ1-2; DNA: TGTGCCAGCAGCCAAGATCTAGGAGGGTTCTATGGCTACACCTTC; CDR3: CASSQDLGGFYGYTF
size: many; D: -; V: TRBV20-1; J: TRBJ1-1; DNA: TGCAGTGCCCGTACTCCGTTAGACACTGAAGCTTTCTTT; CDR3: CSARTPLDTEAFF
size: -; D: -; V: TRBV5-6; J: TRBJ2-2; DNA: TGTGCCAGCAGCTTGGGCGTGGAGAACACCGGGGAGCTGTTTTTT; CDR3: CASSLGVENTGELFF
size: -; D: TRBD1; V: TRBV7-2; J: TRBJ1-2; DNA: TGTGCCAGCAGCTTGCCGGGACAGGGAATCTTTGGCTACACCTTC; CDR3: CASSLPGQGIFGYTF
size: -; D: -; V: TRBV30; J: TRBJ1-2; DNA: TGTGCCTGGACGCGGGAAAGGGCCTTTGGCTACACCTTC; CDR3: CAWTRERAFGYTF
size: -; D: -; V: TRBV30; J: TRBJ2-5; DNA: TGTGCCTGGAGCTCCGGGATGGGGTGGGAGACCCAGTACTTC; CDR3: CAWSSGMGWETQYF
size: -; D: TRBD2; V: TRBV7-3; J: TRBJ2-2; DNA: TGTGCCAGCAGCTCCAATAGCGGGGGACACACCGGGGAGCTGTTTTTT; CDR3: CASSSNSGGHTGELFF
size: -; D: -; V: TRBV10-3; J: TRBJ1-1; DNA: TGTGCCATCAGTGAGTCGAGGGGCTGGGCCGTGAACACTGAAGCTTTCTTT; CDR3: CAISESRGWAVNTEAFF
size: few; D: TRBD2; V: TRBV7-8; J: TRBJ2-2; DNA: TGTGCCAGCAGCCTGTCGACTAGCGGGGGGGCATTCGGCGGGGAGCTGTTTTTT; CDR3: CASSLSTSGGAFGGELFF
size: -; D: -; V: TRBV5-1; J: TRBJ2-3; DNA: TGCGCCAGCAGCTTGGCGCGGTACACAGATACGCAGTATTTT; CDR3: CASSLARYTDTQYF
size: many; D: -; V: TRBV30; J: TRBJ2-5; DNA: TGTGCCTGGAGTCTGGGCCCCAACCAAGAGACCCAGTACTTC; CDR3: CAWSLGPNQETQYF
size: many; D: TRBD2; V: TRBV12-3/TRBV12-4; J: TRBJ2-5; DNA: TGTGCCAGCAGTTTCGGGGGGGTGCAAGAGACCCAGTACTTC; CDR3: CASSFGGVQETQYF